The sequence of this T cell receptor (beta chain) was determined in a study of early T cells in non-severe SARS-CoV-2 infection. General observations from the study: Reliance on VDJdb matching favored anti-spike CD8 responses; private and CD4 specificities were missed.

The CDR3 sequence is 16 residues long. The V end was cut by 1 base, the J end by 2 bases, with 11 bases between. From germline, CDR1 is SGHAT and CDR2 FQNNGV. Regarding this clonotype: What it binds is unknown.

Each single cDNA molecule received a unique molecular identifier. TCRdb passed the 5' RACE reads through MiXCR, listing each CDR3 protein once. This table has more than 70,000 distinct CDR3 sequences, over 9% appearing once. The chain has TRBV11-2 and TRBJ2-2; D assignment may be TRBD1 or TRBD2 (5 bases each). The sequenced sample was whole blood. The clonotype originates from an adult who was a healthcare worker with PCR-confirmed SARS-CoV-2 infection or an uninfected control (not recorded which). CDR3 sequence reads: CASSLVSGLNTGELFF. The CDR3 bases are TGTGCCAGCAGCTTAGTATCGGGGCTTAACACCGGGGAGCTGTTTTTT.